This entry describes one T cell receptor beta chain. Its antigen remains unidentified. This sample stems from a study of PD-1 blockade in classical Hodgkin lymphoma. The repertoire was sequenced with immunoSEQ multiplex PCR; TCRdb's copy has only in-frame clones and lacks some. The table has about 15,000 clones, about 86% seen once. Regarding the study as a whole: Newly diagnosed patients were reported to start with lower TCR diversity than healthy donors. Undefined causes, possibly disease activity or prior therapy, underlie the repertoire differences.

The time point denotes: newly diagnosed, previously untreated cHL patient sample. Magnetic negative selection served to purify CD4+ T cells out of PBMCs that had been thawed. Untreated, newly diagnosed classical Hodgkin lymphoma PBMCs served for comparison. Germline V gene sequence: CDR1 LGHNA, CDR2 YNFKEQ. V was cut by 5 bases and J by 5 bases, with 12 bases left in between. The CDR3 runs to 13 residues. Material for sequencing was CD4+ T cells from blood. The J gene is TRBJ1-2, the V gene TRBV4-2, with no clear D. This receptor was obtained from a human donor with classical Hodgkin lymphoma. CDR3 in DNA: TGTGCCAGCAGCTTGGAGTCCAGGTATGGCTACACCTTC. This sequence encodes CASSLESRYGYTF.